The 21 T cell receptor beta chains given below trace back to one sample, sequenced in a study of cytomegalovirus exposure and HLA in healthy donors. The PCR used 60 Vbeta and 13 Jbeta primers. TCRdb's table, derived via immunoSEQ multiplex PCR, lists solely in-frame clones and lacks some. The table has over 100,000 clones, about four fifths seen once. Sequences were obtained from PBMCs. The receptors originated from a woman in her forties in good health and CMV-seronegative.

The J gene is TRBJ2-5, the V gene TRBV27, with 8 bases aligning to TRBD2. Looked up from germline, CDR1 is MNHEY and CDR2 is SMNVEV (reference sequence). Losses at the gene ends were 6 bases for V and 2 bases for J; bases not matched to a gene: 5. The CDR3 has 14 amino acids. The CDR3, as DNA: TGTGCCAGCAGCGGGGGGGCCTTTCAAGAGACCCAGTACTTC. Translation gives CASSGGAFQETQYF.

This clone was seen only a few times. The chain recombines TRBV5-8 with TRBJ1-2, with 8 bases identical to TRBD1. The CDR3 is made up of 14 amino acids. Germline assignment: CDR1 SGHTS and CDR2 YDEGEE. With V trimmed by 3 bases and J by 3 bases, 4 bases remained unmatched. CDR3 in amino acids: CASSSSGGYYGYTF. The CDR3 region has the DNA TGTGCCAGCAGCTCTTCAGGGGGCTACTATGGCTACACCTTC.

This clone was observed a single time. This chain uses TRBV5-1 with TRBJ1-2; no clear D gene. CDR1 SGHRS and CDR2 YFSETQ come from the germline V gene. The CDR3 extends over 14 amino acids. Trimming left V 2 bases short and J 6 bases short, with 14 bases between. The CDR3 nucleotides are TGCGCCAGCAGCTTACTCCGGGGTTCGGATGGCTACACCTTC. It yields the protein CASSLLRGSDGYTF.

The chain uses TRBV27 and TRBJ1-5; D might be TRBD1 (6 bases). From germline, CDR1 is MNHEY and CDR2 SMNVEV (reference sequence). V was shortened by 6 bases and J by 5 bases, with 11 bases between the two germline ends. The CDR3 is made up of 13 amino acids. The CDR3 nucleotides are TGTGCCAGCAGGAGGAACAGGGATCAGCCCCAGCATTTT. Translating it yields CASRRNRDQPQHF.

The chain has TRBV7-2 and TRBJ1-5, with 9 bases identical to TRBD1. The germline V gene has CDR1 SGHTA and CDR2 FQGNSA. Trimming cost V 7 bases and J 6 bases; bases outside gene matches: 13. CDR3 length: 16 residues. CDR3 protein: CASTAGQGRRLQPQHF. CDR3 DNA: TGTGCCAGCACCGCGGGACAGGGTAGAAGGCTTCAGCCCCAGCATTTT.

The genes are TRBV19 and TRBJ1-2; 9 bases are shared with TRBD1. Looked up from germline, CDR1 is LNHDA and CDR2 is SQIVND (reference sequence). The CDR3 is 13 amino acids. V gave up 8 bases and J gave up 7 bases; unmatched junction bases: 8. The CDR3 DNA reads as TGTGCCAGTGTCGACCGGGACAGGGCTGGCTACACCTTC. This translates into CASVDRDRAGYTF.

The chain carries TRBV14 and TRBJ1-1; D is ambiguous. Germline V gene lookup returns CDR1 SGHDN and CDR2 FVKESK. CDR3 length: 15 residues. With 5 bases removed from V and 1 base from J, the gap between germline ends came to 14 bases. The CDR3 DNA reads TGTGCCAGCAGCTCGATTGCCCACAGGAACACTGAAGCTTTCTTT. Protein sequence: CASSSIAHRNTEAFF.

V is TRBV6-5 and J is TRBJ2-7; D unclear. There are 11 residues in the CDR3. CDR1 MNHEY and CDR2 SVGAGI come from the germline V gene. V was shortened by 5 bases and J by 4 bases, with 6 bases between the two germline ends. The CDR3 loop reads CASSNQYEQYF. For the CDR3, the DNA is TGTGCCAGCAGTAATCAATACGAGCAGTACTTC.

This clone was counted only a few times. This sequence joins TRBV2 and TRBJ1-1; D might be TRBD1 (6 bases). This CDR3 region has 11 residues. V was trimmed by 6 bases and J by 10 bases, leaving 12 bases between them. Looked up from germline, CDR1 is SNHLY and CDR2 is FYNNEI. The CDR3 sequence is CASRGATRAFF. CDR3 DNA sequence: TGTGCCAGCAGGGGGGCAACGCGAGCTTTCTTT. Combining the CDR3 with reference TRBV2 and TRBJ1-1 gives the whole variable domain EPEVTQTPSHQVTQMGQEVILRCVPISNHLYFYWYRQILGQKVEFLVSFYNNEISEKSEIFDDQFSVERPDGSNFTLKIRSTKLEDSAMYFCASRGATRAFFGQGTRLTVV.

The chain joins TRBV6-5 to TRBJ2-1, with 9 bases aligning to TRBD1. This CDR3 has 16 amino acids. Germline lookup yields CDR1 MNHEY and CDR2 SVGAGI. V dropped 3 bases and J dropped 4; count of bases not matched to a gene: 7. Here the CDR3 reads CASSYIFGQGYNEQFF. The CDR3 DNA reads as TGTGCCAGCAGTTATATATTCGGACAGGGGTACAATGAGCAGTTCTTC.

This clone was recorded a few times. This chain connects TRBV7-2 to TRBJ2-5, with D tentatively TRBD2 (5 bases). Germline V CDR1 and CDR2: SGHTA, FQGNSA. CDR3 length equals 13 residues. The V end was cut by 3 bases, the J end by 4 bases, with 9 bases between. The CDR3 sequence: CASSFRGPETQYF. The CDR3 DNA sequence: TGTGCCAGCAGCTTTCGAGGGCCAGAGACCCAGTACTTC. The complete variable domain, with remaining parts taken from reference TRBV7-2 and TRBJ2-5, reads GAGVSQSPSNKVTEKGKDVELRCDPISGHTALYWYRQSLGQGLEFLIYFQGNSAPDKSGLPSDRFSAERTGGSVSTLTIQRTQQEDSAVYLCASSFRGPETQYFGPGTRLLVL.

This sequence joins TRBV7-8 and TRBJ2-1, with 7 bases fitting TRBD2. V gave up 4 bases and J gave up 8 bases; unmatched junction bases: 5. Germline V gives CDR1 SGHVS, CDR2 FQNEAQ. The CDR3 loop spans 13 amino acids. This CDR3 reads CASSSWTRDEQFF. CDR3 bases: TGTGCCAGCAGCTCCTGGACTAGAGATGAGCAGTTCTTC. Looking up the rest from reference TRBV7-8 and TRBJ2-1 gives the full variable domain: GAGVSQSPRYKVAKRGQDVALRCDPISGHVSLFWYQQALGQGPEFLTYFQNEAQLDKSGLPSDRFFAERPEGSVSTLKIQRTQQEDSAVYLCASSSWTRDEQFFGPGTRLTVL.

The rearrangement uses TRBV10-2 and TRBJ1-1, with D uncertain. V was shortened by 9 bases and J by 1 base, with 15 bases between the two germline ends. CDR1 is WSHSY and CDR2 is SAAADI in the germline V gene. The CDR3 has 14 amino acids. In DNA form, the CDR3 reads TGCGCCAGTGCACCCCCAGGTGGGAACACTGAAGCTTTCTTT. It translates to CASAPPGGNTEAFF.

This chain uses TRBV4-3 with TRBJ2-6; tentative D call: TRBD2 (6 bases). Germline CDR1 and CDR2: LGHNA and YSLEER. Trimming removed 4 bases from V and 0 bases from J, with 25 bases in between. The CDR3 extends over 21 amino acids. The DNA of the CDR3 is TGCGCCAGCAGCCCCCGGCTTCCTCACGGGGACTCGTTCTCTGGGGCCAACGTCCTGACTTTC. It codes for CASSPRLPHGDSFSGANVLTF.

This chain connects TRBV13 to TRBJ2-7, with D unclear. The CDR3 extends over 16 amino acids. Germline V CDR1 and CDR2: PRHDT, FYEKMQ (reference sequence). Trimming shortened V by 0 bases and J by 0 bases, and 12 bases separated the two germline ends. CDR3 nucleotide sequence: TGTGCCAGCAGCTTAGGGACTGTCTTACTCTCCTACGAGCAGTACTTC. Its protein product is CASSLGTVLLSYEQYF.

The chain uses TRBV19 and TRBJ2-7; D perhaps matches TRBD1 (6 bases). CDR1 LNHDA and CDR2 SQIVND come from the germline V gene (reference sequence). The V end was cut by 1 base, the J end by 4 bases, with 11 bases between. The CDR3 contains 14 residues. DNA of the CDR3: TGTGCCAGTAGTATAGGGGCAGGGGAGTACGAGCAGTACTTC. This codes for CASSIGAGEYEQYF. Based on the CDR3 plus reference TRBV19 and TRBJ2-7, the full variable domain is DGGITQSPKYLFRKEGQNVTLSCEQNLNHDAMYWYRQDPGQGLRLIYYSQIVNDFQKGDIAEGYSVSREKKESFPLTVTSAQKNPTAFYLCASSIGAGEYEQYFGPGTRLTVT.

The chain joins TRBV18 to TRBJ1-5; D remains unclear. This CDR3 spans 12 amino acids. The V gene's germline CDR1 is KGHSH and CDR2 LQKENI. With 6 bases removed from V and 4 bases from J, the gap between germline ends came to 7 bases. The CDR3 nucleotides are TGTGCCAGCTCCCGGGAAAATCAGCCCCAGCATTTT. It encodes CASSRENQPQHF. Combining the CDR3 with reference TRBV18 and TRBJ1-5 gives the whole variable domain NAGVMQNPRHLVRRRGQEARLRCSPMKGHSHVYWYRQLPEEGLKFMVYLQKENIIDESGMPKERFSAEFPKEGPSILRIQQVVRGDSAAYFCASSRENQPQHFGDGTRLSIL.

This clone was seen a single time. The V gene is TRBV9, the J gene TRBJ2-7; D remains ambiguous. V was cut by 4 bases and J by 0 bases, with 11 bases left in between. The V gene's germline CDR1 is SGDLS and CDR2 YYNGEE. This CDR3 comprises 14 residues. DNA for the CDR3: TGTGCCAGCAGCTGGGCCGAGAGCTCCTACGAGCAGTACTTC. Amino acids: CASSWAESSYEQYF.

The chain recombines TRBV5-1 with TRBJ2-1; 7 bases are a match to TRBD1. Germline V gene lookup returns CDR1 SGHRS and CDR2 YFSETQ. There are 14 residues in the CDR3. Trimming took 6 bases from V and 5 from J; bases not matched to a gene: 8. The CDR3 is CASTGQAGNNEQFF. The CDR3 region has the DNA TGCGCCAGCACCGGACAGGCGGGCAACAATGAGCAGTTCTTC.

This clone was picked up a small number of times. The V and J genes are TRBV7-8 and TRBJ1-1; D call uncertain. In germline, CDR1 is SGHVS, CDR2 FQNEAQ. This CDR3 has 15 residues. Trimming removed 5 bases at V and 0 bases at J, with 13 bases between. The CDR3 DNA follows: TGTGCCAGCAGCGCCTACGGGAGCATGAACACTGAAGCTTTCTTT. This codes for CASSAYGSMNTEAFF.

The CDR3 is CATRKGQGDTEAFF. In DNA form, the CDR3 reads TGTGCCACCAGGAAGGGACAGGGGGACACTGAAGCTTTCTTT. The chain has TRBV10-3 and TRBJ1-1; 11 positions agree with TRBD1. In germline, CDR1 is ENHRY, CDR2 SYGVKD. V gave up 10 bases and J gave up 3 bases; unmatched junction bases: 7. This CDR3 region has 14 residues.